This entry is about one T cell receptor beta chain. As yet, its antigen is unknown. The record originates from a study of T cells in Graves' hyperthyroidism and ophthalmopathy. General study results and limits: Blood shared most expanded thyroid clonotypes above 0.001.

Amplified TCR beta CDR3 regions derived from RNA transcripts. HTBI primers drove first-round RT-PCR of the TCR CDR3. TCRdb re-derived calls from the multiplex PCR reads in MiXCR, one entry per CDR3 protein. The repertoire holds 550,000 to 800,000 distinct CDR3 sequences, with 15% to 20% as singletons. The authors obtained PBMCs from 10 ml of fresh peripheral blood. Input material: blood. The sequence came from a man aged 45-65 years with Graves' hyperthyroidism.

As DNA, the CDR3 is TGTGCCAGCAGTTACCGAGGGACGGTCGCGGACGAGCAGTACTTC. Its translation: CASSYRGTVADEQYF. The rearrangement uses TRBV6-5 and TRBJ2-7; tentatively, D is TRBD1 or TRBD2 (5 bases each). CDR3 length equals 15 residues. The V end was cut by 2 bases, the J end by 5 bases, with 16 bases between. CDR1 and CDR2 (germline): MNHEY, SVGAGI.